Sequencing of this T cell receptor beta chain was carried out in a study of T-cell memory formation after mild COVID-19. The study's findings and limits: There was no confirmation that second-wave clones peaking on day 37 were SARS-CoV-2 specific. Those CD4+ clones that contracted were mainly in CM and EM (CD8+ ones in EMRA). Some clones that responded turned up in pre-infection memory, which suggests that cross-reactive memory joined in.

CDR3 length equals 13 residues. CDR1 and CDR2 from the germline V gene are SEHNR and FQNEAQ (reference sequence). V lost 5 bases, J lost 5 bases, and 13 bases lay in between. In this sample, this clonotype turned up a few times. Its target is not known. After 5'RACE with constant-segment primers, TCR alpha and TCR beta cDNA libraries carrying sample barcodes and UMIs were obtained. TCRdb reprocessed the 5' RACE reads via MiXCR and lists one record per CDR3 protein. The sample has roughly 450,000 distinct CDR3 sequences; 18% are singletons. The receptor was isolated from an adult woman who had mild COVID-19 (a few samples of this study predate the infection). Cell type and time point are not known. The chain carries TRBV7-9 and TRBJ2-7; D unresolved. The specimen was PBMCs or a T cell subset sorted from them (not recorded which). The CDR3 bases are TGTGCCAGCAGCGGCGCGAGCTGGGACGAGCAGTACTTC. Encoded protein: CASSGASWDEQYF.